Shown below are 26 T cell receptor beta chains from a single sample sequenced in a study of blood T cell repertoires in COVID-19. The repertoire was sequenced with immunoSEQ multiplex PCR; TCRdb's copy has only in-frame clones and lacks some. The sample yields about 80,000 clones, around 76% seen once. The sequenced sample was peripheral blood. These receptors were obtained from a man between 65 and 85 years old with active or convalescent COVID-19.

This clone came up a few times. The V gene is TRBV7-7, the J gene TRBJ2-3, with D possibly being TRBD2 (5 bases). There are 15 residues in the CDR3. Trimming took off 5 bases at V and 3 bases at J, with 15 bases between the two ends. Per germline, CDR1 SSHAT and CDR2 FNYEAQ (reference sequence). CDR3 DNA sequence: TGTGCCAGCAGCAAAGAGGGTCTCATGACAGATACGCAGTATTTT. Amino acid sequence: CASSKEGLMTDTQYF.

J is TRBJ1-6 and V is TRBV28, with a weak D call TRBD1 (5 bases). The V gene's germline CDR1 is MDHEN and CDR2 SYDVKM. V dropped 4 bases and J dropped 7 bases, with 14 bases sitting between them. The CDR3 covers 15 residues. The CDR3, as DNA: TGTGCCAGCAGTTCCCCCACAGGCCTCAATTCACCCCTCCACTTT. Encoded protein: CASSSPTGLNSPLHF.

The chain carries TRBV6-1 and TRBJ2-1; TRBD2 might be the D (6 bases). V lost 3 bases to trimming and J lost 0 bases, with 9 bases between them. The CDR3 has 15 residues. Per the germline V gene, CDR1 is MNHNS and CDR2 is SASEGT. The CDR3 region is CASSDWRGSYNEQFF. The DNA of the CDR3 is TGTGCCAGCAGTGATTGGAGGGGCTCCTACAATGAGCAGTTCTTC.

The chain couples TRBV5-1 to TRBJ2-3, with D tentatively TRBD2 (6 bases). This CDR3 region has 14 residues. CDR1 SGHRS and CDR2 YFSETQ come from the germline V gene. Trimming left V 0 bases short and J 1 base short, with 6 bases between. The CDR3 bases are TGCGCCAGCAGCTTGGAGCGGGGCACAGATACGCAGTATTTT. Protein product: CASSLERGTDTQYF.

The rearrangement uses TRBV12-5 and TRBJ2-7; perhaps TRBD2 as D (6 bases). The CDR3 spans 13 residues. V was pared by 1 base and J by 12 bases, with 16 bases between. Looked up from germline, CDR1 is LGHNT and CDR2 is FRNRAP. In DNA form, the CDR3 reads TGTGCTAGTGGTTTGGATGAGCGGGCCCGACGGTACTTC. Protein: CASGLDERARRYF. Based on the CDR3 plus reference TRBV12-5 and TRBJ2-7, the full variable domain is DARVTQTPRHKVTEMGQEVTMRCQPILGHNTVFWYRQTMMQGLELLAYFRNRAPLDDSGMPKDRFSAEMPDATLATLKIQPSEPRDSAVYFCASGLDERARRYFGPGTRLTVT.

The CDR3 is CASSKGPAILAGRNNEQFF. In nucleotides, the CDR3 is TGTGCCAGCAGCAAAGGCCCGGCCATACTAGCGGGGCGCAACAATGAGCAGTTCTTC. The chain links TRBV21-1 to TRBJ2-1; whether TRBD2, the table's D call, matches the DNA was not checked. TRBV21-1 is a pseudogene. CDR3 length equals 19 residues.

The chain carries TRBV7-2 and TRBJ1-5; no clear D. The V end lost 5 bases, the J end lost 3 bases, and 14 bases lay between the germline ends. The length of the CDR3 is 15 residues. CDR1 and CDR2 from the germline V gene are SGHTA and FQGNSA. CDR3 protein: CASSPPGGPNQPQHF. CDR3 DNA sequence: TGTGCCAGCAGCCCTCCGGGAGGACCCAATCAGCCCCAGCATTTT.

CDR3 sequence (DNA): TGCGCCAGCAGTGATCACAGCCGTAGAATGAACACTGAAGCTTTCTTT. Protein sequence: CASSDHSRRMNTEAFF. The rearrangement joins TRBV4-1 to TRBJ1-1; D gene unclear. Germline CDR1 MGHRA, CDR2 YSYEKL. The CDR3 is 16 amino acids. Trimming removed 6 bases at V and 0 bases at J, with 17 bases between.

The chain joins TRBV10-3 to TRBJ2-5; 14 positions agree with TRBD2. CDR3 length: 16 amino acids. The V gene's germline CDR1 is ENHRY and CDR2 SYGVKD. Germline trimming cut 6 bases from V and 2 bases from J; bases unmatched to any gene: 5. The CDR3 nucleotides are TGTGCCATCAGGAGAGGACTAGCGGGGGGACAAGAGACCCAGTACTTC. This encodes CAIRRGLAGGQETQYF.

The chain couples TRBV6-1 to TRBJ2-4; the match to TRBD1 covers 7 bases. The CDR3 contains 18 residues. Per germline, CDR1 MNHNS and CDR2 SASEGT. The V segment lost 2 bases and the J segment 1 base; nucleotides outside the gene matches: 11. CDR3 nucleotide sequence: TGTGCCAGCAGTGAAACGACAGGGACCGTAGGGGCCAAAAACATTCAGTACTTC. Translation gives CASSETTGTVGAKNIQYF.

In this sample, this clone turned up a few times. The chain employs TRBV6-6 and TRBJ1-1, with TRBD1 identical over 10 bases. CDR3 size: 15 residues. Germline loops: CDR1 MNHNY, CDR2 SVGAGI (reference sequence). The V segment lost 4 bases and the J segment 10 bases; nucleotides outside the gene matches: 12. The CDR3 region is CASSFIGQGGIVAFF. DNA for the CDR3: TGTGCCAGCAGTTTTATCGGACAGGGGGGTATTGTAGCTTTCTTT.

This clone occurred once. The chain carries TRBV28 and TRBJ2-7; perhaps TRBD2 as D (7 bases). V was shortened by 1 base and J by 7 bases, with 14 bases between the two germline ends. CDR3 length: 14 amino acids. Per germline, CDR1 MDHEN and CDR2 SYDVKM. CDR3 coding DNA: TGTGCCAGCAGTTTATTTCGGGGGGCTGGGGAGCAGTACTTC. Translated: CASSLFRGAGEQYF.

The V gene is TRBV4-1, the J gene TRBJ2-3; weak D call: TRBD1 (6 bases). The germline V and J ends were trimmed by 6 bases and 6 bases, with 13 bases remaining between them. The CDR3 is 13 residues long. Looked up from germline, CDR1 is MGHRA and CDR2 is YSYEKL. The CDR3 sequence is CASSVRDTDTQYF. As DNA, the CDR3 is TGCGCCAGCAGTGTCCGGGACACCGATACGCAGTATTTT.

The rearrangement links TRBV2 to TRBJ1-4, with 7 nucleotides matching TRBD1. The CDR3 contains 14 residues. V was pared by 6 bases and J by 8 bases, with 9 bases of the junction left unmatched. Per germline, CDR1 SNHLY and CDR2 FYNNEI. The CDR3 reads CASSGRGRDEKLFF. The CDR3 DNA reads TGTGCCAGCAGCGGTAGGGGGCGGGACGAAAAACTGTTTTTT.

This chain links TRBV27 with TRBJ2-6; 9 bases are shared with TRBD1. CDR3 length equals 13 residues. V trimming: 5 bases; J trimming: 9 bases; junction bases outside the gene matches: 2. The germline gives CDR1 MNHEY, CDR2 SMNVEV (reference sequence). DNA of the CDR3: TGTGCCAGCAGTGGGACAGGGTTCAACGTCCTGACTTTC. It yields the protein CASSGTGFNVLTF.

The chain recombines TRBV6-1 with TRBJ2-7, with 9 bases lining up with TRBD1. V lost 1 base, J lost 2 bases, and 3 bases stayed unmatched. Germline V CDR1 and CDR2: MNHNS, SASEGT. The CDR3 contains 15 residues. This chain's CDR3 is CASSEEGTGTYEQYF. CDR3 in DNA: TGTGCCAGCAGTGAAGAGGGGACAGGGACCTACGAGCAGTACTTC.

The chain joins TRBV19 to TRBJ1-4; TRBD1 agrees at 7 bases. The germline V gene has CDR1 LNHDA and CDR2 SQIVND (reference sequence). CDR3 length equals 14 residues. The ends lost 7 bases at V and 8 bases at J; junction bases unmatched: 10. The CDR3 spells CASKISGGGEKLFF. The CDR3 bases are TGTGCCAGTAAAATTTCAGGGGGAGGAGAAAAACTGTTTTTT.

The chain employs TRBV6-6 and TRBJ1-2, with no clear D. With 7 bases removed from V and 8 bases from J, the gap between germline ends came to 20 bases. The CDR3 runs to 14 residues. Germline-derived CDR1 and CDR2 are MNHNY and SVGAGI (reference sequence). The CDR3 nucleotides read TGTGCCAGCACCCCCGTGGGGAGAGCGAAAGGCTACACCTTC. Residues: CASTPVGRAKGYTF.

The rearrangement joins TRBV28 to TRBJ2-5; TRBD1 might be the D (5 bases). Germline V lookup: CDR1 MDHEN, CDR2 SYDVKM. V lost 6 bases, J lost 5 bases, and 10 bases lay in between. The CDR3 extends over 12 amino acids. CDR3 sequence reads: CASSSGMETQYF. The CDR3 DNA follows: TGTGCCAGCAGCTCAGGGATGGAGACCCAGTACTTC. Full variable domain (outside the CDR3, taken from reference TRBV28 and TRBJ2-5): DVKVTQSSRYLVKRTGEKVFLECVQDMDHENMFWYRQDPGLGLRLIYFSYDVKMKEKGDIPEGYSVSREKKERFSLILESASTNQTSMYLCASSSGMETQYFGPGTRLLVL.

The CDR3 protein is CASSPGTGDEKLFF. The CDR3, as DNA: TGTGCCAGCTCACCAGGGACAGGGGACGAAAAACTGTTTTTT. V usage is TRBV18 and J usage is TRBJ1-4, with TRBD1 identical over 10 bases. With V trimmed by 2 bases and J by 8 bases, 2 bases remained unmatched. Germline lookup yields CDR1 KGHSH and CDR2 LQKENI. There are 14 residues in the CDR3.

This sequence joins TRBV30 and TRBJ2-3, with D perhaps matching TRBD1 (6 bases). CDR3 size: 13 residues. Germline loops: CDR1 GTSNPN, CDR2 SVGIG (reference sequence). The V and J ends lost 4 bases and 2 bases respectively, with 10 bases between them. The CDR3 reads CAWTGTFTDTQYF. The CDR3 DNA is TGTGCCTGGACAGGGACATTCACAGATACGCAGTATTTT. The full variable domain, rest sourced from reference TRBV30 and TRBJ2-3, is SQTIHQWPATLVQPVGSPLSLECTVEGTSNPNLYWYRQAAGRGLQLLFYSVGIGQISSEVPQNLSASRPQDRQFILSSKKLLLSDSGFYLCAWTGTFTDTQYFGPGTRLTVL.

The genes are TRBV3-1 (or the pseudogene TRBV3-2) and TRBJ1-5, with a possible D match to TRBD1 (6 bases). The germline V and J ends were trimmed by 4 bases and 11 bases, with 18 bases remaining between them. CDR1 and CDR2 from the germline V gene are LGHDT and YNNKEL (reference sequence). This CDR3 spans 14 amino acids. Here the CDR3 DNA reads TGTGCCAGCAGCCGGAGACTTGGACAGTCAGCCCAGCATTTT. Residues: CASSRRLGQSAQHF.

The rearrangement joins TRBV24-1 to TRBJ2-2; 7 nucleotides agree with TRBD2. Germline CDR1 and CDR2: KGHDR and SFDVKD. J was trimmed by 7 bases and V by 4 bases; bases with no gene match: 14. The CDR3 is made up of 17 amino acids. The CDR3 spells CATSDPRVGAGFGELFF. The CDR3 nucleotides are TGTGCCACCAGTGACCCGCGGGTAGGAGCGGGGTTCGGGGAGCTGTTTTTT.

The chain uses TRBV28 and TRBJ2-3; no reliable D call. The CDR3 extends over 15 amino acids. The germline V gene has CDR1 MDHEN and CDR2 SYDVKM. V shed 5 bases and J shed 1 base, with 13 bases lying between them. The CDR3 protein is CASSPPLGRTDTQYF. The CDR3, as DNA: TGTGCCAGCAGTCCCCCCCTAGGCCGCACAGATACGCAGTATTTT. The variable domain in full, with the rest retrieved from reference TRBV28 and TRBJ2-3, is DVKVTQSSRYLVKRTGEKVFLECVQDMDHENMFWYRQDPGLGLRLIYFSYDVKMKEKGDIPEGYSVSREKKERFSLILESASTNQTSMYLCASSPPLGRTDTQYFGPGTRLTVL.

This clone was found a few times. J is TRBJ2-2 and V is TRBV10-1; TRBD2 agrees at 7 bases. The CDR3 length is 14 residues. After removal of 6 bases from V and 6 bases from J, the junction contained 7 bases not matched to a gene. The germline gives CDR1 WNHNN, CDR2 SYGVQD (reference sequence). CDR3 DNA sequence: TGCGCCAGCAGCCCCCTTGCGGGGGCCGGGGAGCTGTTTTTT. Translating gives CASSPLAGAGELFF.

This sequence joins TRBV6-5 and TRBJ1-4; the D gene is possibly TRBD1 (6 bases). This CDR3 contains 14 residues. Germline V gene sequence: CDR1 MNHEY, CDR2 SVGAGI. V was clipped by 8 bases and J by 7 bases, with 17 bases between them. The CDR3 spells CASEIQGYGEKLFF. The DNA of the CDR3 is TGTGCCAGCGAAATACAGGGCTATGGTGAAAAACTGTTTTTT.